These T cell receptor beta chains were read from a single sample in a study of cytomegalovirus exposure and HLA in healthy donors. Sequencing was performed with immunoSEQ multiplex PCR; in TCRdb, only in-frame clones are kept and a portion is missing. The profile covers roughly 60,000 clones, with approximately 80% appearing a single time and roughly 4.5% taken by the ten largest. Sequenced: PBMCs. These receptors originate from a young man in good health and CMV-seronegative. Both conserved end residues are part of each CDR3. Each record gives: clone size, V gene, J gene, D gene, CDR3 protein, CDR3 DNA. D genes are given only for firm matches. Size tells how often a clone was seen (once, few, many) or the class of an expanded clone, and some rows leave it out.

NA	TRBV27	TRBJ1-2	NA	CASSSGWDGYTF	TGTGCCAGCAGTTCAGGGTGGGATGGCTACACCTTC
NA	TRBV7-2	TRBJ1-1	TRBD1	CASSPRQGRNTEAFF	TGTGCCAGCAGCCCAAGACAGGGGAGGAACACTGAAGCTTTCTTT
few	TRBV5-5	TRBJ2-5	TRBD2	CASSLDSGGSETQYF	TGTGCCAGCAGCTTGGATAGCGGGGGGTCTGAGACCCAGTACTTC
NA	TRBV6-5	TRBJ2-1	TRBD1	CASSYSTGDSNEQFF	TGTGCCAGCAGTTACTCGACAGGGGACTCCAATGAGCAGTTCTTC
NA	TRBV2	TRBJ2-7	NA	CASSGGSYEQYF	TGTGCCAGCAGTGGAGGGTCCTACGAGCAGTACTTC
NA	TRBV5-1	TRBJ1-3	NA	CASSLNRASGNTIYF	TGCGCCAGCAGCTTAAACAGGGCCTCTGGAAACACCATATATTTT
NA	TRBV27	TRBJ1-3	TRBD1	CASSPNPGTGAGNTIYF	TGTGCCAGCAGCCCTAACCCCGGGACAGGGGCTGGAAACACCATATATTTT
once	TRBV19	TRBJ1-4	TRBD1	CASRFSGQGEKLFF	TGTGCCAGTAGATTCTCGGGACAGGGAGAAAAACTGTTTTTT
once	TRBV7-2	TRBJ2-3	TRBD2	CASRTGTSGAVDTQYF	TGTGCCAGCAGGACTGGGACTAGCGGAGCAGTAGATACGCAGTATTTT
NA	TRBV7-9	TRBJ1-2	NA	CASSFGDRRGYGYTF	TGTGCCAGCAGCTTCGGAGACCGGAGAGGCTATGGCTACACCTTC
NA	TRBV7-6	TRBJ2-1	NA	CASSLGYTYNEQFF	TGTGCCAGCAGCTTAGGTTACACGTACAATGAGCAGTTCTTC
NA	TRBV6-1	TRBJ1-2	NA	CASFFTAGLPTGYTF	TGTGCCAGCTTTTTCACCGCGGGACTCCCTACGGGCTACACCTTC
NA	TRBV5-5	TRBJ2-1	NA	CASSRTADNEQFF	TGTGCCAGCAGCCGGACAGCTGACAATGAGCAGTTCTTC
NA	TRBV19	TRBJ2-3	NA	CASSPSPLPTDTQYF	TGTGCCAGTAGCCCCTCACCACTACCCACAGATACGCAGTATTTT
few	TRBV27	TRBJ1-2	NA	CASSPAYDGNYGYTF	TGTGCCAGCAGCCCCGCGTATGACGGGAACTATGGCTACACCTTC
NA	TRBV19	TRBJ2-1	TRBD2	CASSILAGMRDEQFF	TGTGCCAGTAGTATTCTAGCGGGGATGCGGGATGAGCAGTTCTTC
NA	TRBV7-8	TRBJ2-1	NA	CASSLVPRNSYNEQFF	TGTGCCAGCAGCTTAGTTCCGCGGAACTCCTACAATGAGCAGTTCTTC
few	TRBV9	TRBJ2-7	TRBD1	CASSPGTGISYEQYF	TGTGCCAGCAGTCCCGGGACAGGGATATCCTACGAGCAGTACTTC
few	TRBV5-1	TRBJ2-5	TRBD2	CASSLEGGGGAETQYF	TGCGCCAGCAGCTTGGAAGGAGGCGGGGGGGCTGAGACCCAGTACTTC
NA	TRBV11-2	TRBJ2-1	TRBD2	CASSSPRGSNEQFF	TGTGCCAGCAGCTCCCCCCGCGGGAGTAATGAGCAGTTCTTC
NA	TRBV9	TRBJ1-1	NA	CASSATGVWTEAFF	TGTGCCAGCAGCGCAACGGGGGTGTGGACTGAAGCTTTCTTT
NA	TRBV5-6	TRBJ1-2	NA	CASSLAAGYGYTF	TGTGCCAGCAGCTTGGCGGCAGGCTATGGCTACACCTTC
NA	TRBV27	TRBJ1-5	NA	CASSLNPYNQPQHF	TGTGCCAGCAGTTTAAATCCGTACAATCAGCCCCAGCATTTT
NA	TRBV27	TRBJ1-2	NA	CASSLNSGVNYGYTF	TGTGCCAGCAGTTTGAATTCCGGGGTTAACTATGGCTACACCTTC
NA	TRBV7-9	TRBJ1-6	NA	CASQVAGASLNSPLHF	TGTGCCAGCCAAGTAGCTGGGGCAAGTCTGAATTCACCCCTCCACTTT
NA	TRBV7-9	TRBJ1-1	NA	CASSLDSGEAFF	TGTGCCAGCAGCTTGGACAGCGGTGAAGCTTTCTTT
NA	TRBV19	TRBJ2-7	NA	CASSILPGLSYEQYF	TGTGCCAGTAGTATCCTCCCCGGGTTATCCTACGAGCAGTACTTC
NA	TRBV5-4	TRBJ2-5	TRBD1	CASSRRPGQGEKETQYF	TGTGCCAGCAGCCGACGGCCTGGACAGGGGGAGAAAGAGACCCAGTACTTC
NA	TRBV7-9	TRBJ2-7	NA	CASSFDLEPGYEQYF	TGTGCCAGCAGCTTTGACCTAGAACCAGGGTACGAGCAGTACTTC